The 9 T cell receptor beta chains listed next were all sequenced from one sample in a study of blood T cell repertoires in COVID-19. Generated by immunoSEQ multiplex PCR, the TCRdb table keeps only in-frame clones and is missing some. The sample shows roughly 400,000 clones, just under 90% of them seen only once. Sequencing was performed on PBMCs or T cells enriched from blood (not recorded which). The receptors come from a woman between 45 and 60 years old who had recovered from COVID-19.

The chain uses TRBV9 and TRBJ2-5; TRBD1 might be the D (6 bases). Trimming left V 2 bases short and J 3 bases short, with 8 bases between. Germline V lookup: CDR1 SGDLS, CDR2 YYNGEE. The CDR3 loop spans 13 amino acids. The DNA for the CDR3 is TGTGCCAGCAGCGTGGGACAAGAAGAGACCCAGTACTTC. Translation: CASSVGQEETQYF.

The chain has TRBV7-9 and TRBJ1-1, with D possibly TRBD1 on 5 matching bases. Germline V gene data show CDR1 as SEHNR and CDR2 as FQNEAQ (reference sequence). This CDR3 is 13 amino acids long. Trimming removed 3 bases at V and 6 bases at J, with 11 bases between. CDR3 coding DNA: TGTGCCAGCAGCTTCCCTCCCAGGGCTGAAGCTTTCTTT. Translated: CASSFPPRAEAFF.

This clone was seen a single time. The genes are TRBV11-2 and TRBJ2-3, with D possibly TRBD1 on 5 matching bases. V gave up 2 bases and J gave up 6 bases, with 6 bases separating them. Germline V gives CDR1 SGHAT, CDR2 FQNNGV. The CDR3 covers 12 residues. The CDR3 DNA reads as TGTGCCAGCAGCTTAAAGGGGGATACGCAGTATTTT. The encoded protein is CASSLKGDTQYF.

The V call is TRBV29-1, the J call TRBJ2-1, with TRBD2 matching over 11 bases. Per germline, CDR1 SQVTM and CDR2 ANQGSEA. The CDR3 sequence is 15 residues long. The V gene end was trimmed by 7 bases and the J gene end by 6 bases; junction bases not matched to a gene: 11. For the CDR3, the DNA is TGCAGCGCACCTAAACTAGCGGGGGCTGGCAATGAGCAGTTCTTC. This codes for CSAPKLAGAGNEQFF.

The V and J genes are TRBV5-4 and TRBJ1-2, with D hard to call. With 4 bases removed from V and 3 bases from J, the gap between germline ends came to 13 bases. Germline V lookup: CDR1 SGHNT, CDR2 YYREEE (reference sequence). This CDR3 spans 14 amino acids. CDR3 DNA sequence: TGTGCCAGCAGCGGGTATTTGGGAGACTATGGCTACACCTTC. The encoded protein is CASSGYLGDYGYTF.

V usage is TRBV7-6 and J usage is TRBJ1-1; D ambiguous. V lost 1 base and J lost 0, with 9 bases in between. The CDR3 length is 15 residues. Germline CDR1 and CDR2: SGHVS and FNYEAQ. CDR3 sequence (DNA): TGTGCCAGCAGCTTAGAGGCAGACATGAACACTGAAGCTTTCTTT. Encoded protein: CASSLEADMNTEAFF. Filled out from reference TRBV7-6 and TRBJ1-1, the complete variable domain reads GAGVSQSPRYKVTKRGQDVALRCDPISGHVSLYWYRQALGQGPEFLTYFNYEAQQDKSGLPNDRFSAERPEGSISTLTIQRTEQRDSAMYRCASSLEADMNTEAFFGQGTRLTVV.

This chain connects TRBV2 to TRBJ1-2; 9 bases match TRBD1. Germline loops: CDR1 SNHLY, CDR2 FYNNEI. V shed 7 bases and J 0 bases; nucleotides not matched to a gene: 15. CDR3 size: 18 residues. The CDR3 DNA sequence: TGTGCCAGCATCGAGAATTGGACAGGGGTCTCCTCTAACTATGGCTACACCTTC. It translates to CASIENWTGVSSNYGYTF. Combining the CDR3 with reference TRBV2 and TRBJ1-2 gives the whole variable domain EPEVTQTPSHQVTQMGQEVILRCVPISNHLYFYWYRQILGQKVEFLVSFYNNEISEKSEIFDDQFSVERPDGSNFTLKIRSTKLEDSAMYFCASIENWTGVSSNYGYTFGSGTRLTVV.

This chain uses TRBV29-1 with TRBJ1-4; unclear D gene. The CDR3 is 13 residues long. Trimming removed 5 bases from V and 7 bases from J, with 14 bases in between. CDR1 SQVTM and CDR2 ANQGSEA come from the germline V gene. For the CDR3, the DNA is TGCAGCGTTTACCTACCGGGTAGTGAAAAACTGTTTTTT. It encodes CSVYLPGSEKLFF.

The V call is TRBV18, the J call TRBJ2-7; 8 bases map to TRBD1. The germline CDR1 and CDR2 sequences are KGHSH and LQKENI. This CDR3 region has 13 residues. Trimming took 5 bases from V and 4 from J; bases not matched to a gene: 4. The chain's CDR3 is CASSADRGYEQYF. CDR3 sequence (DNA): TGTGCCAGCTCAGCAGACAGGGGTTACGAGCAGTACTTC. Full variable domain (rest looked up from reference TRBV18 and TRBJ2-7): NAGVMQNPRHLVRRRGQEARLRCSPMKGHSHVYWYRQLPEEGLKFMVYLQKENIIDESGMPKERFSAEFPKEGPSILRIQQVVRGDSAAYFCASSADRGYEQYFGPGTRLTVT.